Below, one T cell receptor (beta chain) is given with its context. Per the original data handling: How many nucleated cells were present was estimated from reference gene primer amplification. The repertoire was sequenced with immunoSEQ multiplex PCR; TCRdb's copy has only in-frame clones and lacks some. The V and J calls and clone size were taken over from that table, and D and trimming were inferred from the DNA. The sample holds 200,000 to 300,000 clones; about 88% are singletons and the top ten take 1.5% to 2%. The sample is drawn from a study of blood T cell repertoires in COVID-19. The CDR3 consists of 15 residues. V lost 9 bases to trimming and J lost 1 base, with 15 bases between them. Germline loops: CDR1 LNHDA, CDR2 SQIVND (reference sequence).

The sample consisted of peripheral blood. The gene calls are TRBV19 and TRBJ2-2, with a tentative D call TRBD1 (6 bases). The receptor was derived from a young man with active or convalescent COVID-19. CDR3 coding DNA: TGTGCCAGCTCTCAGAGGACAGAGAACACCGGGGAGCTGTTTTTT. Amino acid sequence: CASSQRTENTGELFF.